Listed here is a single T cell receptor beta chain. Antigen: not known. These data are taken from a study of OX40 agonist ivuxolimab in advanced cancers. Study as a whole: In this cohort, patients received ivuxolimab, an agonistic anti-OX40 (CD134) antibody. Of mixed ages from roughly 23 to 85 and averaging around 60 years, the group was about 80% male. Three patients showed partial responses: one hepatocellular carcinoma and two cutaneous melanoma cases.

This table comes from immunoSEQ multiplex PCR, and its TCRdb copy is limited to in-frame clones, with some not included. The table records about 61,000 clones, around 92% of them present only once. Regarding the study as a whole: Clonal expansion was among the lowest in partial responders at 0.1-3.0 mg/kg, especially CD8+.

The length of the CDR3 is 15 residues. Looked up from germline, CDR1 is MNHEY and CDR2 is SVGAGI. V was clipped by 5 bases and J by 7 bases; unmatched bases: 8. The chain uses TRBV6-5 and TRBJ2-1; 10 positions agree with TRBD2. The sequence derives from an adult with an advanced solid tumor such as melanoma, head and neck, liver or kidney cancer. This specimen was CD4+ or CD8+ T cells sorted from blood, taken in a trial of the OX40 agonist ivuxolimab. CDR3 DNA sequence: TGTGCCAGCAGTAGGGGGGGACTAGCGCAAAATGAGCAGTTCTTC. This codes for CASSRGGLAQNEQFF.